One sample yielded the 26 T cell receptor beta chains listed below, sequenced in a study of human T cells and chemical hapten exposure. As for time point: patch test 3, about 24 weeks after DPC sensitization. Treatment given: therapeutic diphenylcyclopropenone sensitization with weekly scalp DPC. Each CDR3 protein gets one entry after TCRdb re-called the RACE reads with MiXCR. The table has some 71,000 distinct CDR3 sequences, around 10% seen once; the top ten hold more than 1.2%. Sequencing was performed on whole blood, taken in connection with sensitization to the hapten diphenylcyclopropenone (DPC). The receptors derive from a woman aged 50 to 60 with alopecia areata. Some clones in this sample may be carry-over from other donors' samples.

This clonotype showed up many times. The rearrangement joins TRBV29-1 to TRBJ1-1, with TRBD1 matching 7 bases. With 6 bases clipped from V and 0 bases from J, the junction kept 1 base outside the gene matches. The germline V gene encodes CDR1 SQVTM and CDR2 ANQGSEA. The CDR3 spans 12 residues. The CDR3 reads CSVGQMNTEAFF. DNA of the CDR3: TGCAGCGTGGGACAGATGAACACTGAAGCTTTCTTT.

This clonotype was found many times. This sequence joins TRBV28 and TRBJ1-2; 9 bases match TRBD1. Trimming at V came to 2 bases and at J to 5 bases, leaving 6 bases not matched to a gene. This CDR3 has 15 residues. Germline values: CDR1 MDHEN, CDR2 SYDVKM. CDR3 bases: TGTGCCAGCAGTTTACCCTTAGGACAGGGGTATGGCTACACCTTC. It codes for CASSLPLGQGYGYTF.

This clonotype was detected ten times or more. J is TRBJ1-6 and V is TRBV6-5; unclear D gene. Deletions cut 2 bases from V and 4 bases from J, with 9 bases between. Germline CDR1 is MNHEY and CDR2 is SVGAGI. The CDR3 has 15 residues. CDR3 sequence reads: CASSYRQRYNSPLHF. Here the CDR3 DNA reads TGTGCCAGCAGTTACAGGCAGAGATATAATTCACCCCTCCACTTT.

This clonotype was picked up a small number of times. V usage is TRBV6-1 and J usage is TRBJ2-3; 10 bases align to TRBD1. Trimming at V came to 6 bases and at J to 7 bases, leaving 13 bases not matched to a gene. Per germline, CDR1 MNHNS and CDR2 SASEGT. The CDR3 runs to 16 residues. In DNA form, the CDR3 reads TGTGCCAGCAGGGCGGACAGGGGGTGGGGCTCAAATACGCAGTATTTT. This sequence encodes CASRADRGWGSNTQYF.

The rearrangement links TRBV4-1 to TRBJ2-3, with D unresolved. This CDR3 spans 13 amino acids. V was cut by 2 bases and J by 10 bases, with 13 bases left in between. The germline V gene has CDR1 MGHRA and CDR2 YSYEKL. The CDR3 DNA reads TGCGCCAGCAGCCAATACCAACTTCTCTCGCAGTATTTT. Amino acids: CASSQYQLLSQYF.

The sample holds a few counts of this clonotype. The rearrangement joins TRBV7-2 to TRBJ2-1, with 11 bases matching TRBD1. V shed 4 bases, J shed 0 bases, and the junction held 2 bases outside the gene matches. Germline CDR1 SGHTA, CDR2 FQGNSA. The CDR3 totals 16 residues. CDR3 residues: CASSSGQGASYNEQFF. CDR3 coding DNA: TGTGCCAGCAGCTCAGGACAGGGGGCCTCCTACAATGAGCAGTTCTTC.

This clonotype was detected only a few times. The genes are TRBV12-3 or TRBV12-4 and TRBJ2-5, with D unclear. The V end lost 0 bases, the J end lost 9 bases, and 11 bases lay between the germline ends. There are 13 residues in the CDR3. The CDR3, as DNA: TGTGCCAGCAGTTTAGCCCAAGAGAAGGCCCAGTACTTC. The encoded protein is CASSLAQEKAQYF.

This clonotype was found a few times. The V gene is TRBV6-2 or TRBV6-3, the J gene TRBJ1-5; 10 nucleotides match TRBD1. Germline CDR1 is MNHEY and CDR2 is SVGEGT. CDR3 size: 16 residues. The trim removed 4 bases at V and 4 bases at J, leaving 7 bases unmatched. The CDR3: CASSFPGTGVNQPQHF. The CDR3 region has the DNA TGTGCCAGCAGTTTCCCCGGGACAGGGGTGAATCAGCCCCAGCATTTT.

This chain connects TRBV5-1 to TRBJ1-4, with D tentatively TRBD1 (5 bases). This CDR3 spans 15 amino acids. Germline values: CDR1 SGHRS, CDR2 YFSETQ. Trimming cost V 4 bases and J 4 bases, with 14 bases left between them. CDR3 loop: CASSGRGLDNEKLFF. In DNA form, the CDR3 reads TGCGCCAGCAGCGGTCGGGGGTTGGATAATGAAAAACTGTTTTTT.

This clonotype appeared many times. CDR3 loop: CASSPRQGYTEAFF. The DNA of the CDR3 is TGTGCCAGCAGCCCCCGACAGGGATACACTGAAGCTTTCTTT. This chain joins TRBV7-2 and TRBJ1-1; 7 nucleotides match TRBD1. V gave up 5 bases and J gave up 3 bases; unmatched junction bases: 6. CDR3 size: 14 residues. CDR1 and CDR2 from the germline V gene are SGHTA and FQGNSA.

This clonotype came up many times. The V and J genes are TRBV3-1 and TRBJ2-7, with a possible D match to TRBD1 (5 bases). The length of the CDR3 is 14 residues. Looked up from germline, CDR1 is LGHDT and CDR2 is YNNKEL (reference sequence). The V gene lost 4 bases and the J gene lost 5 bases, with 15 bases spanning the gap. CDR3 in DNA: TGTGCCAGCAGCCCCTTATCAGGGCGCGACGAGCAGTACTTC. Translating gives CASSPLSGRDEQYF.

This clonotype was seen many times. The chain is built from TRBV5-1 and TRBJ1-6; 7 bases line up with TRBD1. Trimming removed 4 bases from V and 10 bases from J; junction bases left unmatched: 11. This CDR3 has 15 residues. Looked up from germline, CDR1 is SGHRS and CDR2 is YFSETQ. CDR3: CASSNLRDSRSPLHF. As DNA, the CDR3 is TGCGCCAGCAGCAACCTCCGGGACAGTAGATCACCCCTCCACTTT.

This clonotype was seen a handful of times. The CDR3 nucleotides are TGTGCCAGCACCCCAGGCACAGATACGCAGTATTTT. It specifies CASTPGTDTQYF. V is TRBV6-6 and J is TRBJ2-3; D is undetermined. CDR1 and CDR2 from the germline V gene are MNHNY and SVGAGI (reference sequence). CDR3 length: 12 amino acids. V lost 7 bases and J lost 1, with 6 bases in between.

The gene calls are TRBV15 and TRBJ1-1; TRBD1 aligns across 8 bases. Germline lookup yields CDR1 LNHNV and CDR2 YYDKDF (reference sequence). J was trimmed by 7 bases and V by 0 bases; bases with no gene match: 7. This CDR3 has 15 residues. The CDR3 bases are TGTGCCACCAGCAGAGATCGCCAGGGGGCCGATGAAGCTTTCTTT. Protein: CATSRDRQGADEAFF.

In regard to this clonotype: A much more abundant neighbour one base away suggests this may be a read error. The chain employs TRBV7-9 and TRBJ1-1; 8 positions agree with TRBD1. Germline CDR1 SEHNR, CDR2 FQNEAQ (reference sequence). The CDR3 runs to 15 residues. With V trimmed by 5 bases and J by 6 bases, 11 bases remained unmatched. CDR3 coding DNA: TGTGCCAGCAGCCTAACAGACAGGGGAGGCGCTGAAGCTTTCTTT. Translating it yields CASSLTDRGGAEAFF.

V and J are TRBV20-1 and TRBJ2-5; TRBD2 aligns across 12 bases. Germline V gives CDR1 DFQATT, CDR2 SNEGSKA (reference sequence). The CDR3 totals 18 residues. Losses at the gene ends were 5 bases for V and 5 bases for J; bases not matched to a gene: 18. CDR3 coding DNA: TGCAGTGCTCACGAGGGTGGGGGACTAGCGGGCCTTAGGGAGACCCAGTACTTC. It encodes CSAHEGGGLAGLRETQYF.

This clonotype turned up a few times. The CDR3 DNA is TGTGCCAGCAGTTTAAGCCCCCGCCATAGCTACGAGCAGTACTTC. The encoded protein is CASSLSPRHSYEQYF. The chain is built from TRBV28 and TRBJ2-7; D unclear. CDR3 length: 15 amino acids. Per germline, CDR1 MDHEN and CDR2 SYDVKM. Deletions cut 2 bases from V and 3 bases from J, with 14 bases between.

This clonotype occurred many times. The J gene is TRBJ2-1, the V gene TRBV12-3 or TRBV12-4; the D call may be TRBD1 or TRBD2 (5 bases each). The CDR3 runs 15 residues. Trimming left V 7 bases short and J 7 bases short, with 20 bases between. The CDR3 DNA reads as TGTGCCAGCACCCTCTTTTGGGACGACCCAAATGAGCAGTTCTTC. Protein: CASTLFWDDPNEQFF.

The J gene is TRBJ1-1, the V gene TRBV19; 10 bases align to TRBD1. The CDR3 is 17 amino acids. Germline V gives CDR1 LNHDA, CDR2 SQIVND (reference sequence). The junction had 9 bases not matched to a gene; V was cut back by 5 bases and J by 0 bases. The DNA for the CDR3 is TGTGCCAGTAGTGCGGGACAGGGGACGGCTATGAACACTGAAGCTTTCTTT. Translation: CASSAGQGTAMNTEAFF.

This clonotype has more than one count but fewer than ten. This rearrangement joins TRBV28 to TRBJ2-7; D possibly corresponds to TRBD1 (6 bases). CDR1 and CDR2 (germline): MDHEN, SYDVKM. There are 16 residues in the CDR3. The germline V and J ends were trimmed by 1 base and 4 bases, with 17 bases remaining between them. This chain's CDR3 is CASSLSPPRTDYEQYF. In DNA, the CDR3 is TGTGCCAGCAGTTTATCCCCCCCCCGGACAGATTACGAGCAGTACTTC.

This clonotype was counted many times. The chain uses TRBV5-1 and TRBJ2-4; D possibly uses TRBD1 or TRBD2 (5 bases each). The CDR3 is 16 amino acids. The V end lost 3 bases, the J end lost 2 bases, and 15 bases lay between the germline ends. Germline CDR1 reads SGHRS; CDR2 reads YFSETQ. CDR3 sequence: CASSSAGTLSKNIQYF. The CDR3 nucleotides read TGCGCCAGCAGCTCGGCCGGGACCCTTTCCAAAAACATTCAGTACTTC.

The V gene is TRBV5-3, the J gene TRBJ1-1, with TRBD1 matching over 9 bases. TRBV5-3 is given ORF status, its function remaining uncertain. The V segment lost 3 bases and the J segment 7 bases; nucleotides outside the gene matches: 10. This CDR3 region has 15 residues. The CDR3 here is CARSYNPTGGNEAFF. The CDR3 coding sequence is TGTGCCAGAAGCTACAACCCGACAGGGGGGAATGAAGCTTTCTTT.

This clonotype was detected many times. V gene TRBV20-1 combines with J gene TRBJ2-1; 9 bases line up with TRBD1. Germline V gene lookup returns CDR1 DFQATT and CDR2 SNEGSKA (reference sequence). The CDR3 is 13 amino acids. The CDR3 loop reads CSEDRGINNEQFF. CDR3 DNA sequence: TGCAGCGAAGACAGGGGGATTAACAATGAGCAGTTCTTC.

This clonotype was seen a few times. The rearrangement links TRBV12-3 or TRBV12-4 to TRBJ2-5; D remains unclear. The length of the CDR3 is 11 residues. V was trimmed by 4 bases and J by 7 bases, leaving 7 bases between them. CDR3 in amino acids: CASSSTGTQYF. The CDR3 DNA follows: TGTGCCAGCAGTTCAACGGGGACCCAGTACTTC.

This clonotype occurred a few times. The chain combines TRBV18 with TRBJ1-4, with D unresolved. Looked up from germline, CDR1 is KGHSH and CDR2 is LQKENI. This CDR3 is built from 13 residues. V lost 2 bases and J lost 2, with 3 bases in between. In DNA, the CDR3 is TGTGCCAGCTCACCAGGGACTAATGAAAAACTGTTTTTT. Encoded protein: CASSPGTNEKLFF.

Remarks on this clonotype: Just one base apart from a much larger clone, this may be a read error. This chain joins TRBV6-5 and TRBJ1-2, with D possibly TRBD1 on 5 matching bases. In germline, CDR1 is MNHEY, CDR2 SVGAGI. V shed 8 bases and J shed 3 bases, with 19 bases lying between them. The CDR3 covers 15 residues. The CDR3 region has the DNA TGTGCCAGCCTCTCGGTGGACATCTCTGACTATGGCTACACCTTC. Its translation: CASLSVDISDYGYTF.